This TCR beta chain is drawn from a study of cytomegalovirus exposure and HLA in healthy donors. Findings and limits, study-wide: Previous analysis showed most TCR beta V segments were productive about 87% or about 30% of the time.

Both 60 Vbeta primers and 13 Jbeta primers went into the PCR. Measured with immunoSEQ multiplex PCR; TCRdb has only the in-frame clones, and not every one. The sample includes roughly 140,000 clones, 60% to 80% seen only once; the top ten take over 0.6%. The CDR3 contains 13 residues. Trimming removed 6 bases from V and 6 bases from J, with 12 bases in between. CDR1 KGHSH and CDR2 LQKENI come from the germline V gene. Comments on this clone: Its antigen is as yet unknown.

This TCR derives from a male donor in good health and CMV-seronegative. The V gene is TRBV18, the J gene TRBJ2-1, with a tentative D call TRBD1 (5 bases). Source material: PBMCs. The CDR3 region is CASSSTATNEQFF. As DNA, the CDR3 is TGTGCCAGCTCGTCGACAGCTACCAATGAGCAGTTCTTC.